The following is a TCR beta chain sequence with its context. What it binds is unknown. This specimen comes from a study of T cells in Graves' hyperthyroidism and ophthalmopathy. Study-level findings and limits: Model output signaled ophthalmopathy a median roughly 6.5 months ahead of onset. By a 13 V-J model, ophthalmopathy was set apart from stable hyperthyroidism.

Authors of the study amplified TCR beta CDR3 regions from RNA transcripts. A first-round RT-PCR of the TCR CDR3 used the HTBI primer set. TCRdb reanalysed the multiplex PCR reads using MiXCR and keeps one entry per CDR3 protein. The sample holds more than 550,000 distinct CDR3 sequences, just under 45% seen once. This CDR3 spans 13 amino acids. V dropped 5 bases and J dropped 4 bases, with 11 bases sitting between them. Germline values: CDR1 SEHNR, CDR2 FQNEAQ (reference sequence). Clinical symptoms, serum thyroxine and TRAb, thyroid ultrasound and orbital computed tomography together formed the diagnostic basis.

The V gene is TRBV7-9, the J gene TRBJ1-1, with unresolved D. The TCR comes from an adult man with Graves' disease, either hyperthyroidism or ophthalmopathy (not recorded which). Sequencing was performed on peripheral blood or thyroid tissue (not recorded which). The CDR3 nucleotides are TGTGCCAGCAGCACATCTCGCGGCACTGAAGCTTTCTTT. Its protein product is CASSTSRGTEAFF. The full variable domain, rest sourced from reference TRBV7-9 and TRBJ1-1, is DTGVSQNPRHKITKRGQNVTFRCDPISEHNRLYWYRQTLGQGPEFLTYFQNEAQLEKSRLLSDRFSAERPKGSFSTLEIQRTEQGDSAMYLCASSTSRGTEAFFGQGTRLTVV.